The rows below give T cell receptor beta chains drawn from one sample of a study of cytomegalovirus exposure and HLA in healthy donors. Sequencing used immunoSEQ multiplex PCR; TCRdb keeps in-frame clones, though not all of them. Of 100,000 to 150,000 clones listed, approximately 80% were seen once; the top ten hold 3.4%. The sample taken for sequencing was PBMCs. These receptors all stem from a man aged 30 to 39 in good health and CMV-seronegative. Each CDR3 is given with its conserved first and last residue. Each record gives: J gene, V gene, clone size, D gene, CDR3 protein, CDR3 DNA. A D gene is named only where the DNA matches it firmly. Clone size is shown for a subset of rows, as once, few, many or a class of expanded clone.

J: TRBJ1-6
V: TRBV7-6
size: .
D: TRBD1
CDR3: CASSPSLDRGRSPLHF
DNA: TGTGCCAGCAGCCCATCATTGGACAGGGGGCGGTCACCCCTCCACTTT

J: TRBJ1-2
V: TRBV27
size: .
D: TRBD1
CDR3: CASSPGLQGAFKGYTF
DNA: TGTGCCAGCAGTCCCGGCCTTCAGGGGGCGTTTAAGGGCTACACCTTC

J: TRBJ1-4
V: TRBV18
size: .
D: .
CDR3: CASSPPVAVTNEKLFF
DNA: TGTGCCAGCTCACCACCGGTGGCAGTTACTAATGAAAAACTGTTTTTT

J: TRBJ2-1
V: TRBV20-1
size: .
D: .
CDR3: CSAFSVEQFF
DNA: TGCAGTGCTTTTAGCGTTGAGCAGTTCTTC

J: TRBJ2-3
V: TRBV6-1
size: .
D: TRBD1
CDR3: CASSRTGGGPDTQYF
DNA: TGTGCCAGCAGTAGAACAGGGGGCGGGCCAGATACGCAGTATTTT

J: TRBJ2-7
V: TRBV5-1
size: .
D: .
CDR3: CASSLAHMAVFSYEQYF
DNA: TGCGCCAGCAGCTTGGCTCATATGGCGGTTTTCTCCTACGAGCAGTACTTC

J: TRBJ2-5
V: TRBV28
size: few
D: .
CDR3: CASSLQGGTQYF
DNA: TGTGCCAGCAGTTTACAGGGTGGGACCCAGTACTTC

J: TRBJ2-5
V: TRBV5-4
size: .
D: .
CDR3: CASSVTSRQETQYF
DNA: TGTGCCAGCAGCGTCACTAGCAGGCAAGAGACCCAGTACTTC

J: TRBJ2-1
V: TRBV5-4
size: .
D: .
CDR3: CASSLFLKGGGPYGNEQFF
DNA: TGTGCCAGCAGCTTGTTTCTAAAGGGGGGAGGGCCGTATGGGAATGAGCAGTTCTTC

J: TRBJ1-4
V: TRBV6-6
size: .
D: TRBD1
CDR3: CASSPGQYPTNEKLFF
DNA: TGTGCCAGCAGCCCGGGACAGTACCCAACTAATGAAAAACTGTTTTTT

J: TRBJ1-6
V: TRBV7-9
size: .
D: .
CDR3: CASSLGGETPLHF
DNA: TGTGCCAGCAGCTTAGGTGGGGAGACACCCCTCCACTTT

J: TRBJ2-7
V: TRBV5-1
size: few
D: TRBD1
CDR3: CASSLLGGEYEQYF
DNA: TGCGCCAGCAGCTTATTAGGGGGCGAATACGAGCAGTACTTC

J: TRBJ1-5
V: TRBV5-1
size: once
D: .
CDR3: CASSLQGSQPQHF
DNA: TGCGCCAGCAGCTTACAGGGTAGTCAGCCCCAGCATTTT

J: TRBJ1-2
V: TRBV7-9
size: .
D: TRBD1
CDR3: CASSWGQGENTF
DNA: TGTGCCAGCAGCTGGGGACAGGGCGAGAACACCTTC

J: TRBJ2-3
V: TRBV10-1
size: .
D: TRBD2
CDR3: CASSESLAGTDTQYF
DNA: TGCGCCAGCAGTGAGTCTCTAGCGGGAACAGATACGCAGTATTTT

J: TRBJ2-3
V: TRBV7-9
size: .
D: .
CDR3: CASSLRDRTPDTQYF
DNA: TGTGCCAGCAGCTTGCGGGATCGGACTCCAGATACGCAGTATTTT

J: TRBJ2-5
V: TRBV10-1
size: .
D: .
CDR3: CASSETTSRMKYF
DNA: TGCGCCAGCAGTGAGACAACCTCCCGCATGAAGTACTTC

J: TRBJ2-6
V: TRBV7-9
size: once
D: .
CDR3: CASSSSQRTESGANVLTF
DNA: TGTGCCAGCAGCTCGTCTCAGAGGACAGAATCTGGGGCCAACGTCCTGACTTTC

J: TRBJ1-6
V: TRBV9
size: .
D: TRBD1
CDR3: CASSGPTGNNSPLHF
DNA: TGTGCCAGCAGCGGCCCGACAGGGAATAATTCACCCCTCCACTTT

J: TRBJ2-5
V: TRBV9
size: .
D: .
CDR3: CASSPGTTQETQYF
DNA: TGTGCCAGCAGCCCAGGGACAACCCAAGAGACCCAGTACTTC

J: TRBJ2-3
V: TRBV6-6
size: .
D: TRBD2
CDR3: CASSSSGRGTDTQYF
DNA: TGTGCCAGCAGTTCCAGCGGGAGGGGCACAGATACGCAGTATTTT

J: TRBJ1-1
V: TRBV5-6
size: .
D: .
CDR3: CASRPRQTQNTEAFF
DNA: TGTGCCAGCAGACCTAGACAGACTCAGAACACTGAAGCTTTCTTT

J: TRBJ2-6
V: TRBV27
size: .
D: .
CDR3: CASSLSRSGANVLTF
DNA: TGTGCCAGCAGTTTATCCCGCTCTGGGGCCAACGTCCTGACTTTC

J: TRBJ1-2
V: TRBV10-1
size: .
D: .
CDR3: CASLSVGYTF
DNA: TGCGCCAGTTTATCCGTAGGCTACACCTTC

J: TRBJ2-5
V: TRBV19
size: .
D: TRBD1
CDR3: CASSRRQGSSETQYF
DNA: TGTGCCAGTAGTAGAAGACAGGGGTCTTCGGAGACCCAGTACTTC

J: TRBJ1-1
V: TRBV4-2
size: .
D: TRBD1
CDR3: CASLSLRDSPEAFF
DNA: TGTGCCAGCCTCTCTCTGCGGGACAGTCCTGAAGCTTTCTTT

J: TRBJ2-7
V: TRBV2
size: .
D: TRBD2
CDR3: CASSVPSSGSSYEQYF
DNA: TGTGCCAGCAGTGTCCCCTCTAGCGGGAGCTCCTACGAGCAGTACTTC

J: TRBJ2-3
V: TRBV5-1
size: .
D: TRBD2
CDR3: CASKAGGTTDTQYF
DNA: TGCGCCAGCAAAGCGGGGGGGACCACAGATACGCAGTATTTT

J: TRBJ1-2
V: TRBV19
size: once
D: TRBD1
CDR3: CASLTGTASNYGYTF
DNA: TGTGCCAGCCTCACAGGGACAGCCAGCAACTATGGCTACACCTTC

J: TRBJ1-1
V: TRBV9
size: few
D: .
CDR3: CASSVSVNTEAFF
DNA: TGTGCCAGCAGCGTGTCAGTGAACACTGAAGCTTTCTTT

J: TRBJ1-1
V: TRBV19
size: .
D: .
CDR3: CASSMGGAGAFF
DNA: TGTGCCAGTAGTATGGGCGGGGCAGGAGCTTTCTTT

J: TRBJ1-1
V: TRBV7-6
size: .
D: .
CDR3: CASSLIPLVNMNTEAFF
DNA: TGTGCCAGCAGCTTAATTCCTTTGGTGAACATGAACACTGAAGCTTTCTTT

J: TRBJ2-2
V: TRBV9
size: .
D: .
CDR3: CASSRDSHLNTGELFF
DNA: TGTGCCAGCAGCCGCGACAGCCACCTTAACACCGGGGAGCTGTTTTTT

J: TRBJ1-2
V: TRBV5-5
size: .
D: .
CDR3: CASSSLSLYGYTF
DNA: TGTGCCAGCAGCTCCTTGTCCCTCTATGGCTACACCTTC

J: TRBJ1-3
V: TRBV18
size: .
D: .
CDR3: CASSAGSGNTIYF
DNA: TGTGCCAGCTCGGCGGGGTCTGGAAACACCATATATTTT

J: TRBJ2-1
V: TRBV9
size: .
D: TRBD1
CDR3: CASSLGTVNEQFF
DNA: TGTGCCAGCAGCCTCGGGACAGTCAATGAGCAGTTCTTC

J: TRBJ1-5
V: TRBV12-5
size: .
D: .
CDR3: CASGDSDNQPQHF
DNA: TGTGCTAGTGGGGACAGTGACAATCAGCCCCAGCATTTT

J: TRBJ2-2
V: TRBV27
size: .
D: TRBD2
CDR3: CASSLLAGGPGELFF
DNA: TGTGCCAGCAGTTTGCTGGCGGGAGGGCCCGGGGAGCTGTTTTTT

J: TRBJ2-1
V: TRBV18
size: .
D: TRBD1
CDR3: CASSPTGQGAYNEQFF
DNA: TGTGCCAGCTCACCAACTGGACAGGGGGCGTACAATGAGCAGTTCTTC

J: TRBJ2-7
V: TRBV7-2
size: .
D: TRBD1
CDR3: CASSLRQGGRRGLGYEQYF
DNA: TGTGCCAGCAGCTTACGACAGGGGGGCCGAAGAGGACTCGGCTACGAGCAGTACTTC

J: TRBJ1-2
V: TRBV4-2
size: .
D: .
CDR3: CASSQDGVYGYTF
DNA: TGTGCCAGCAGCCAAGATGGAGTCTATGGCTACACCTTC